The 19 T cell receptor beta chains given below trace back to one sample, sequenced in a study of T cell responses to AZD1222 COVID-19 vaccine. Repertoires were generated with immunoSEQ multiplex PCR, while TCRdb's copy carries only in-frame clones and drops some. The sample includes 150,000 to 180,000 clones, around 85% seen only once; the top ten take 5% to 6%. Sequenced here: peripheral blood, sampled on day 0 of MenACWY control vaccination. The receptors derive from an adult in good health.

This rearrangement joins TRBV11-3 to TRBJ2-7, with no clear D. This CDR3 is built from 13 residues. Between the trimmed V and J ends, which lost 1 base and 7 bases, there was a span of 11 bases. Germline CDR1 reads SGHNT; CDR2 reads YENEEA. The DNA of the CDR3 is TGTGCCAGCAGCTTAGTCACGGGTGGAGAGCAGTACGTC. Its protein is CASSLVTGGEQYV.

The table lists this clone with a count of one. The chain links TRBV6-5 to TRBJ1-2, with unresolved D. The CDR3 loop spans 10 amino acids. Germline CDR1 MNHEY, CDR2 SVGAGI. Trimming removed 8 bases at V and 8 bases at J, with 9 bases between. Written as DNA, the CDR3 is TGTGCCAGCTACCTGGACGGCTACACCTTC. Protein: CASYLDGYTF.

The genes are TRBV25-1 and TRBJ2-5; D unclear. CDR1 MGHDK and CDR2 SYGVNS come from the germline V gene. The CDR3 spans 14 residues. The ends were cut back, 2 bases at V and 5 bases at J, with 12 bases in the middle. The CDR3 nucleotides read TGTGCCAGCAGTGAAAAGGCCAGCGCGGAGACCCAGTACTTC. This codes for CASSEKASAETQYF.

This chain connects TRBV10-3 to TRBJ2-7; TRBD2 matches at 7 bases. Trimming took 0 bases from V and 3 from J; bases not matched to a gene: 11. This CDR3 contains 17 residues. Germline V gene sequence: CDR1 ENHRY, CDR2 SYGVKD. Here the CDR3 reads CAISESEVLADYYEQYF. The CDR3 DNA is TGTGCCATCAGTGAGTCAGAAGTCCTAGCGGATTACTACGAGCAGTACTTC.

The CDR3 nucleotides are TGTGCCAGCAGCTTAGATTCTACAGGGATGATCGACGAGCAGTACTTC. This translates into CASSLDSTGMIDEQYF. This chain uses TRBV7-2 with TRBJ2-7; D perhaps matches TRBD1 (6 bases). Germline values: CDR1 SGHTA, CDR2 FQGNSA. The CDR3 is 16 amino acids. Trimming shortened V by 1 base and J by 5 bases, and 18 bases separated the two germline ends.

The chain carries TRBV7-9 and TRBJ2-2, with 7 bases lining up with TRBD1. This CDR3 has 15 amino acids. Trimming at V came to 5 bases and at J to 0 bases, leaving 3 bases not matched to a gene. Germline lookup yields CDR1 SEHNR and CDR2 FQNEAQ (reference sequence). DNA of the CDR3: TGTGCCAGCAGCCGTGGGACAGCGAACACCGGGGAGCTGTTTTTT. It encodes CASSRGTANTGELFF.

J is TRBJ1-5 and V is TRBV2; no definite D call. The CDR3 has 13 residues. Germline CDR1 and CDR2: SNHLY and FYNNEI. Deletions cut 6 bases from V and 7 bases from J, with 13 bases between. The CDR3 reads CASRRGIGQPQHF. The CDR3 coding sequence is TGTGCCAGCAGGCGAGGGATTGGGCAGCCCCAGCATTTT.

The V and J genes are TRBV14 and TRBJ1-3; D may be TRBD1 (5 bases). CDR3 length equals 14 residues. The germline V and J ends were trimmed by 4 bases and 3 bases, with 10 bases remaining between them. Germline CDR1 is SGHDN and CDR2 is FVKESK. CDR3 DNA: TGTGCCAGCAGCCGCCAGGGCTTTGGAAACACCATATATTTT. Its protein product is CASSRQGFGNTIYF.

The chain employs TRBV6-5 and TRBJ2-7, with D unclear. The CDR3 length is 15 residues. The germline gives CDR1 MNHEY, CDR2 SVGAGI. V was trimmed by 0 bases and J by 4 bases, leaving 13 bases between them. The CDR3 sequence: CASSYSEADIYEQYF. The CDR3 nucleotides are TGTGCCAGCAGTTACTCCGAGGCAGATATTTACGAGCAGTACTTC.

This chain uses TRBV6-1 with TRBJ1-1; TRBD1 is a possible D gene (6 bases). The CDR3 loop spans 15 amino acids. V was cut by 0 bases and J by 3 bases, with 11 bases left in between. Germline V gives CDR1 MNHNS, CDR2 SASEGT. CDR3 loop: CASSEALKGDTEAFF. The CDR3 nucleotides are TGTGCCAGCAGTGAAGCGCTCAAGGGGGACACTGAAGCTTTCTTT.

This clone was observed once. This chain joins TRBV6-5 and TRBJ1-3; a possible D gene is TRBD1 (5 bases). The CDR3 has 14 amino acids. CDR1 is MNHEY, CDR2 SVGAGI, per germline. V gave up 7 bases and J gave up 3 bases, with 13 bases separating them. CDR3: CASTQGAFGNTIYF. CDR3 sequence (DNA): TGTGCCAGCACTCAAGGGGCCTTTGGAAACACCATATATTTT.

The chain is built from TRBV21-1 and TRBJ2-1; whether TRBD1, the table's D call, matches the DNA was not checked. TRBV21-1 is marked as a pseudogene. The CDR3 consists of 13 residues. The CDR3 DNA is TGTGCCAGCAGGACACAGCTGTACAATGAGCAGTTCTTC. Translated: CASRTQLYNEQFF.

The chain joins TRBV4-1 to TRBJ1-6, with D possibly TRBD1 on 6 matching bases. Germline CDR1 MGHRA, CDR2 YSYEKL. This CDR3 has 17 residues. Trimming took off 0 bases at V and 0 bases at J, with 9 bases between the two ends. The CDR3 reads CASSQEQGSSYNSPLHF. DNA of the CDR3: TGCGCCAGCAGCCAAGAGCAGGGGAGCTCCTATAATTCACCCCTCCACTTT.

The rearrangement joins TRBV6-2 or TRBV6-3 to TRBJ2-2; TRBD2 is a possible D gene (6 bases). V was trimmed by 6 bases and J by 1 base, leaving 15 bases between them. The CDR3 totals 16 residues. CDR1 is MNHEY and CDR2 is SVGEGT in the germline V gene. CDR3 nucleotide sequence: TGTGCCAGCAGCTTACGGGGGACCCTGAACACCGGGGAGCTGTTTTTT. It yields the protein CASSLRGTLNTGELFF.

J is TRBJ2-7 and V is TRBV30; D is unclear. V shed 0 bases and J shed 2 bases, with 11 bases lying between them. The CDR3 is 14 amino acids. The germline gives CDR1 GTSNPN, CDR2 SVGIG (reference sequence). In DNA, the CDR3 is TGTGCCTGGAGTGTCCGGCCGACTGCCTACGAGCAGTACTTC. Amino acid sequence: CAWSVRPTAYEQYF.

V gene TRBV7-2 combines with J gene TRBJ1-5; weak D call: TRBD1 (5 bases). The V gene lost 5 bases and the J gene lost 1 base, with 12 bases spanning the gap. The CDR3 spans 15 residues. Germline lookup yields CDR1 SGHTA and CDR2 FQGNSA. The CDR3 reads CASSPKWGSNQPQHF. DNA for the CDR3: TGTGCCAGCAGCCCTAAGTGGGGGAGCAATCAGCCCCAGCATTTT.

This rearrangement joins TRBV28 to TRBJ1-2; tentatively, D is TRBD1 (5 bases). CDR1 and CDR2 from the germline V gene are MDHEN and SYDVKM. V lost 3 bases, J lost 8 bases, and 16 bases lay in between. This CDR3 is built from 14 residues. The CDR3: CASSLVGRGIGYTF. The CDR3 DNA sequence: TGTGCCAGCAGTTTGGTCGGGAGGGGAATAGGCTACACCTTC.

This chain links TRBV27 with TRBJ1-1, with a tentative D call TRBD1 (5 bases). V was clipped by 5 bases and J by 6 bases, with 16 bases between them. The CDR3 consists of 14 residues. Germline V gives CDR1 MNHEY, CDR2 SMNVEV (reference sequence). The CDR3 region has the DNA TGTGCCAGCAGTACTAACAGGCTCAATTCTGAAGCTTTCTTT. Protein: CASSTNRLNSEAFF.

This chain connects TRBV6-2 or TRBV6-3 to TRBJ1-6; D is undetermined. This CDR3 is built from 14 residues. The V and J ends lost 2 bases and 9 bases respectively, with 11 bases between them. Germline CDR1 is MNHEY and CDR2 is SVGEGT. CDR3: CASSYPAAGSPLHF. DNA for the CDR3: TGTGCCAGCAGTTACCCGGCAGCGGGTTCACCCCTCCACTTT.